This T cell receptor beta chain appears in the sequencing data of a study of response to subunit inactivated influenza vaccine. Notes on this clonotype: Its target is unknown.

The study's findings and limits: Authors suggested seasonal influenza vaccinations each recruit few new T cells.

TCRdb recomputed calls from the RT-PCR reads with MiXCR, one row per CDR3 protein. The table records 300,000 to 350,000 distinct CDR3 sequences, 20% to 25% of them present only once. The source material was PBMCs from blood, sampled around 22 months after vaccination. The receptor comes from a man between 50 and 75 years old who received an inactivated influenza vaccine.

CDR3 DNA sequence: TGCAGCGTGGGGACAGGGAACGGCGAGCAGTACTTC. It codes for CSVGTGNGEQYF. The chain combines TRBV29-1 with TRBJ2-7, with 9 bases identical to TRBD1. The CDR3 loop spans 12 amino acids. Trimming removed 6 bases from V and 6 bases from J; junction bases left unmatched: 6. Germline V gene lookup returns CDR1 SQVTM and CDR2 ANQGSEA.